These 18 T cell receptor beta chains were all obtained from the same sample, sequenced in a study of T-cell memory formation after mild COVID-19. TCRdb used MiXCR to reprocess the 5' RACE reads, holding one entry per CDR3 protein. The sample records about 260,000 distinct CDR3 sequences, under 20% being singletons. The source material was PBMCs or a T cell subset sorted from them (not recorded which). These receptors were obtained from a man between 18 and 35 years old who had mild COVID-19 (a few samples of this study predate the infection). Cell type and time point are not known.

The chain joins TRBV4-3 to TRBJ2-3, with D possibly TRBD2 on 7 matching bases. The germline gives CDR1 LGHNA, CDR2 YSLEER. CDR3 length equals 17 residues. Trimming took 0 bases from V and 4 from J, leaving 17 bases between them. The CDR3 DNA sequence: TGCGCCAGCAGCCAAGACGTGGAGGGGGGGTCATCAGATACGCAGTATTTT. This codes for CASSQDVEGGSSDTQYF.

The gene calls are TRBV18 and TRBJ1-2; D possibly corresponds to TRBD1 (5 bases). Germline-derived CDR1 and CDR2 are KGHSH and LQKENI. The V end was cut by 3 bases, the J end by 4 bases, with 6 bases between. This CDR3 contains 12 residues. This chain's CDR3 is CASSPGAYGYTF. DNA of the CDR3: TGTGCCAGCTCACCCGGGGCCTATGGCTACACCTTC.

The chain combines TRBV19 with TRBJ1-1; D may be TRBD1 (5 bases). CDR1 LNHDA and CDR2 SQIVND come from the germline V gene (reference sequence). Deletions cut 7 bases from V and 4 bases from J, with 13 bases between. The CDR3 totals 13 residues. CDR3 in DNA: TGTGCCAGTATTATTCTCAGGGCCACTGAAGCTTTCTTT. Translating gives CASIILRATEAFF.

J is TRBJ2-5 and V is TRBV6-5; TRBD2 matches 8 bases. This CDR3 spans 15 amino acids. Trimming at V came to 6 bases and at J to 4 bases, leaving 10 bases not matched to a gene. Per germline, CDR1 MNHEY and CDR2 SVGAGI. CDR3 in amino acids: CASSQRGWAGETQYF. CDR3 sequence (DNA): TGTGCCAGCAGCCAGCGGGGGTGGGCTGGAGAGACCCAGTACTTC.

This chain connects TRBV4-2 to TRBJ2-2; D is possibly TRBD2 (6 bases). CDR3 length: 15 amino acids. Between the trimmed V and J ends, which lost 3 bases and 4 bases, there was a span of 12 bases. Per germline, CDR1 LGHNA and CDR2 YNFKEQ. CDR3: CASSHVAEATGELFF. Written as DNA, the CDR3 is TGTGCCAGCAGCCATGTAGCGGAGGCCACCGGGGAGCTGTTTTTT.

CDR3 coding DNA: TGCGCCAGCAGCTTCGGGGCAGGTTACACAGATACGCAGTATTTT. Protein sequence: CASSFGAGYTDTQYF. The chain employs TRBV5-1 and TRBJ2-3, with D possibly being TRBD1 or TRBD2 (5 bases each). V was trimmed by 2 bases and J by 2 bases, leaving 12 bases between them. The germline CDR1 and CDR2 sequences are SGHRS and YFSETQ. CDR3 size: 15 residues.

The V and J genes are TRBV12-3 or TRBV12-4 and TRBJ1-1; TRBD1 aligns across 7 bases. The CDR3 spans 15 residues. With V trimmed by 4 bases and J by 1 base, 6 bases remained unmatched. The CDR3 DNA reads TGTGCCAGCAGTTCCGCGGGACAGACGAACACTGAAGCTTTCTTT. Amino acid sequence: CASSSAGQTNTEAFF.

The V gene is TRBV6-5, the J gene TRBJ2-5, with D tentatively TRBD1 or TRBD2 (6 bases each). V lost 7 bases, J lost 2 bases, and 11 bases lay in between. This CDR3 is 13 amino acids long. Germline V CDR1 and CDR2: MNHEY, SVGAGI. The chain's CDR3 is CASKGGTQETQYF. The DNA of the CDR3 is TGTGCCAGCAAAGGCGGGACACAAGAGACCCAGTACTTC.

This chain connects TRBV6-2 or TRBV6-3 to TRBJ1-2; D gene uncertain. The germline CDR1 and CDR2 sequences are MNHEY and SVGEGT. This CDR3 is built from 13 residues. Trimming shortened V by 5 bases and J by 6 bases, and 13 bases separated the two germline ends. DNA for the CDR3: TGTGCCAGCAGTCGTCGGTCACCCGATGGCTACACCTTC. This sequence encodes CASSRRSPDGYTF.

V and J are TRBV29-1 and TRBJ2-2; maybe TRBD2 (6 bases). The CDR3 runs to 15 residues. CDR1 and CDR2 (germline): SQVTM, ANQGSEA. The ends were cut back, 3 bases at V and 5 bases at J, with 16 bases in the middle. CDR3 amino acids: CSVERREEETGELFF. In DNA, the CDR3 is TGCAGCGTTGAGAGGCGGGAAGAGGAGACCGGGGAGCTGTTTTTT.

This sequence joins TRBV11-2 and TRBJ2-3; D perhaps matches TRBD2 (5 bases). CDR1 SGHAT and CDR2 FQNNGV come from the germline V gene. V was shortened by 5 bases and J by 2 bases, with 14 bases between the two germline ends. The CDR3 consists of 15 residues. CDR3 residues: CASSLWEKYTDTQYF. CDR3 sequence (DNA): TGTGCCAGCAGCCTGTGGGAGAAGTACACAGATACGCAGTATTTT.

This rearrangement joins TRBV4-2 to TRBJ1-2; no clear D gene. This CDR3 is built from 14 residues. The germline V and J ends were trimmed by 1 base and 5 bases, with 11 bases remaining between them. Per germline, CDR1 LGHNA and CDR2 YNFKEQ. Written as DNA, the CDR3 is TGTGCCAGCAGCCAAGTCGCGGAAGTTTATGGCTACACCTTC. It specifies CASSQVAEVYGYTF.

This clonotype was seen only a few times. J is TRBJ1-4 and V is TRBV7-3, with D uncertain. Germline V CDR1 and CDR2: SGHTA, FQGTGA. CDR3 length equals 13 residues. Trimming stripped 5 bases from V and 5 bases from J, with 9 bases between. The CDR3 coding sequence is TGTGCCAGCAGCCCACACGGGAATGAAAAACTGTTTTTT. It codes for CASSPHGNEKLFF.

The CDR3 sequence is CSAGTGASRTDTQYF. For the CDR3, the DNA is TGCAGCGCCGGAACAGGAGCCTCCCGCACAGATACGCAGTATTTT. V and J are TRBV29-1 and TRBJ2-3, with a tentative D call TRBD1 (5 bases). The CDR3 spans 15 residues. Trimming pared 7 bases from V and 1 base from J, leaving 18 bases between. From germline, CDR1 is SQVTM and CDR2 ANQGSEA.

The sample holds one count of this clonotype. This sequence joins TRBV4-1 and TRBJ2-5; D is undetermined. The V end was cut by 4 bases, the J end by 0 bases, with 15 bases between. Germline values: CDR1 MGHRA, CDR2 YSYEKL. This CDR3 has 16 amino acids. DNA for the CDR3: TGCGCCAGCAGCCGTAGGCCTCTAGGGTACCAAGAGACCCAGTACTTC. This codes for CASSRRPLGYQETQYF.

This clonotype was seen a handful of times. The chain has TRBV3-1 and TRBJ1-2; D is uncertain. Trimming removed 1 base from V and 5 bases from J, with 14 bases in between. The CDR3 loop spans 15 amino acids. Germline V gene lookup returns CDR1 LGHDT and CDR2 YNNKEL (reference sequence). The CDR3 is CASSQVTGKGYGYTF. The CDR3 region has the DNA TGTGCCAGCAGCCAAGTAACGGGAAAAGGATATGGCTACACCTTC.

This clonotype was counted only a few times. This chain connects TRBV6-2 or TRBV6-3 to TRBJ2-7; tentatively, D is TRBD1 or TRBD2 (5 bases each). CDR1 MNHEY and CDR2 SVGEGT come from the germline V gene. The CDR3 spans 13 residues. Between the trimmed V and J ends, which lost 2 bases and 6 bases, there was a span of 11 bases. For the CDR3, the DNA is TGTGCCAGCAGTTACGGGGGTCGGGCCGAGCAGTACGTC. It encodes CASSYGGRAEQYV.

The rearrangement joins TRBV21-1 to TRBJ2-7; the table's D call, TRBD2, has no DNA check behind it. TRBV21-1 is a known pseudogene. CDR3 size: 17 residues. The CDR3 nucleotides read TGTGCCAGCAGCGGACGACGGGAGGACGGCAAATCCTACGAGCAGTACGTC. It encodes CASSGRREDGKSYEQYV.